These T cell receptor beta chains were read from a single sample in a study of vaccination effects on CD4 cells after COVID-19. Sequencing was performed with immunoSEQ multiplex PCR; in TCRdb, only in-frame clones are kept and a portion is missing. The top ten hold over 0.95% of the sample, which has 75,000 or so clones, over 75% seen once. No antigen has been assigned to these receptors. The sequencing here drew on CD4+ T cells from PBMCs cultured with HCoV-OC43 spike peptides, taken after COVID-19 vaccination. These receptors were taken from a human donor who received a COVID-19 vaccine. Both conserved end residues are part of each CDR3. D genes are given only for firm matches. The listing skips clone size in some rows; elsewhere it reads once, few, many or a size class.

CDR3: CASSLLVGVTEAFF
DNA: TGTGCCAGCAGCTTACTGGTGGGAGTCACTGAAGCTTTCTTT
V: TRBV6-2/TRBV6-3
size: NA
J: TRBJ1-1
D: NA

CDR3: CASSAGQGYSPLHF
DNA: TGTGCCAGCAGCGCCGGACAGGGATATTCACCCCTCCACTTT
V: TRBV9
size: NA
J: TRBJ1-6
D: TRBD1

CDR3: CATSERADRTSGNTIYF
DNA: TGTGCCACCAGTGAACGAGCCGACAGGACCTCTGGAAACACCATATATTTT
V: TRBV24-1
size: NA
J: TRBJ1-3
D: NA

CDR3: CASSLRGEVAGELFF
DNA: TGTGCCAGCAGCTTAAGGGGAGAGGTGGCCGGGGAGCTGTTTTTT
V: TRBV9
size: NA
J: TRBJ2-2
D: NA

CDR3: CASSLIVSGTGLTDTQYF
DNA: TGCGCCAGCAGCTTAATAGTGTCCGGGACAGGGCTCACAGATACGCAGTATTTT
V: TRBV5-1
size: NA
J: TRBJ2-3
D: TRBD1

CDR3: CATSDWTGARNEQFF
DNA: TGTGCCACCAGTGATTGGACAGGGGCCAGGAATGAGCAGTTCTTC
V: TRBV24-1
size: NA
J: TRBJ2-1
D: TRBD1

CDR3: CASSLAGFNTEAFF
DNA: TGTGCCAGCAGCTTAGCCGGCTTTAATACTGAAGCTTTCTTT
V: TRBV11-2
size: few
J: TRBJ1-1
D: NA

CDR3: CASSPRVGTGQYNEQFF
DNA: TGTGCCAGCAGCCCCCGTGTCGGGACGGGGCAGTATAATGAGCAGTTCTTC
V: TRBV3-1/TRBV3-2
size: NA
J: TRBJ2-1
D: NA

CDR3: CASINTGYGYTF
DNA: TGTGCCAGCATCAATACAGGGTATGGCTACACCTTC
V: TRBV28
size: NA
J: TRBJ1-2
D: NA

CDR3: CASSLNGQVGYTF
DNA: TGTGCCAGCAGTCTGAACGGACAGGTCGGCTACACCTTC
V: TRBV27
size: NA
J: TRBJ1-2
D: TRBD1

CDR3: CASSRWASGTGELFF
DNA: TGTGCCAGCAGCCGCTGGGCCTCGGGGACCGGGGAGCTGTTTTTT
V: TRBV5-6
size: NA
J: TRBJ2-2
D: NA

CDR3: CASRLTRSGTQYF
DNA: TGCGCCAGCAGACTTACAAGGTCAGGAACGCAGTATTTT
V: TRBV4-1
size: few
J: TRBJ2-3
D: NA

CDR3: CASTTVLSSSSGNTIYF
DNA: TGTGCCAGCACAACAGTACTTTCGTCGAGCTCTGGAAACACCATATATTTT
V: TRBV13
size: NA
J: TRBJ1-3
D: NA

CDR3: CATSEPGTGNVLTF
DNA: TGTGCCACCAGTGAACCCGGGACAGGGAACGTCCTGACTTTC
V: TRBV24-1
size: NA
J: TRBJ2-6
D: TRBD1

CDR3: CASSRAPGGDYGYTF
DNA: TGTGCCAGCTCACGCGCCCCCGGCGGGGACTATGGCTACACCTTC
V: TRBV18
size: NA
J: TRBJ1-2
D: NA

CDR3: CASSLRDRAYNSPLHF
DNA: TGTGCCAGCAGCCTCCGGGACAGAGCCTATAATTCACCCCTCCACTTT
V: TRBV5-8
size: few
J: TRBJ1-6
D: TRBD1

CDR3: CASSFGQNNSPLHF
DNA: TGTGCCAGCAGCTTCGGACAAAATAATTCACCCCTCCACTTT
V: TRBV7-9
size: NA
J: TRBJ1-6
D: NA

CDR3: CATSRDRVGLHGYTF
DNA: TGTGCCACCAGCAGAGATCGAGTGGGTCTACATGGCTACACCTTC
V: TRBV15
size: NA
J: TRBJ1-2
D: NA

CDR3: CASSRQQNTEAFF
DNA: TGTGCCAGCAGTCGACAGCAAAACACTGAAGCTTTCTTT
V: TRBV6-5
size: NA
J: TRBJ1-1
D: NA

CDR3: CASSLRGADTQYF
DNA: TGTGCCAGCAGCTTGAGGGGTGCAGATACGCAGTATTTT
V: TRBV5-6
size: few
J: TRBJ2-3
D: NA

CDR3: CASSPQQGHNEQFF
DNA: TGTGCCAGCTCACCACAGCAGGGACACAATGAGCAGTTCTTC
V: TRBV18
size: NA
J: TRBJ2-1
D: NA

CDR3: CASSLTQSPLHF
DNA: TGTGCCAGCAGCCTGACCCAATCACCCCTCCACTTT
V: TRBV7-2
size: NA
J: TRBJ1-6
D: NA

CDR3: CASRDAPIGGYTF
DNA: TGTGCCAGCCGGGACGCCCCTATCGGGGGCTACACCTTC
V: TRBV6-5
size: NA
J: TRBJ1-2
D: NA

CDR3: CASSYSWGVDQPQHF
DNA: TGTGCCAGCAGTTACTCATGGGGAGTGGATCAGCCCCAGCATTTT
V: TRBV6-5
size: NA
J: TRBJ1-5
D: NA

CDR3: CAPSDPYGGQTGELFF
DNA: TGCGCCCCTAGTGATCCGTACGGGGGGCAAACCGGGGAGCTGTTTTTT
V: TRBV23-1
size: NA
J: TRBJ2-2
D: NA

CDR3: CASSFRAYGYTF
DNA: TGTGCCAGCAGTTTCAGGGCATATGGCTACACCTTC
V: TRBV12-3/TRBV12-4
size: NA
J: TRBJ1-2
D: NA

CDR3: CASRAGTPNTEAFF
DNA: TGTGCCAGCAGGGCCGGGACGCCGAACACTGAAGCTTTCTTT
V: TRBV3-1/TRBV3-2
size: NA
J: TRBJ1-1
D: NA

CDR3: CASSENPPLARAETQYF
DNA: TGTGCCAGCAGTGAAAATCCCCCTTTGGCGCGGGCAGAGACCCAGTACTTC
V: TRBV6-1
size: NA
J: TRBJ2-5
D: NA

CDR3: CASSQDPQGYGANVLTF
DNA: TGTGCCAGCAGCCAAGATCCCCAGGGTTACGGGGCCAACGTCCTGACTTTC
V: TRBV3-1/TRBV3-2
size: NA
J: TRBJ2-6
D: NA

CDR3: CASRGGGSETQYF
DNA: TGTGCCAGCAGAGGGGGGGGCTCCGAGACCCAGTACTTC
V: TRBV28
size: NA
J: TRBJ2-5
D: NA

CDR3: CASSLSLGRNTEAFF
DNA: TGTGCCAGCAGTTTATCTCTGGGACGGAACACTGAAGCTTTCTTT
V: TRBV27
size: NA
J: TRBJ1-1
D: NA

CDR3: CAWSGHSGSGNTIYF
DNA: TGTGCCTGGAGTGGGCACTCCGGCTCTGGAAACACCATATATTTT
V: TRBV30
size: NA
J: TRBJ1-3
D: NA

CDR3: CASNKVIGTEAFF
DNA: TGTGCCAGCAACAAAGTAATTGGCACTGAAGCTTTCTTT
V: TRBV5-8
size: NA
J: TRBJ1-1
D: NA

CDR3: CAWSVIQGFRSTEAFF
DNA: TGTGCCTGGAGTGTTATACAGGGGTTTCGAAGCACTGAAGCTTTCTTT
V: TRBV30
size: NA
J: TRBJ1-1
D: TRBD1

CDR3: CASSPLRAVDDQPQHF
DNA: TGTGCCAGCTCACCATTAAGGGCGGTGGACGATCAGCCCCAGCATTTT
V: TRBV18
size: NA
J: TRBJ1-5
D: NA

CDR3: CASSLVDRGSIGYTGELFF
DNA: TGCGCCAGCAGCTTGGTTGATCGGGGATCAATAGGGTACACCGGGGAGCTGTTTTTT
V: TRBV5-1
size: NA
J: TRBJ2-2
D: NA

CDR3: CASSQMTQNTGELFF
DNA: TGTGCCAGCAGCCAAATGACTCAGAACACCGGGGAGCTGTTTTTT
V: TRBV3-1/TRBV3-2
size: NA
J: TRBJ2-2
D: NA

CDR3: CASSVAGENTEAFF
DNA: TGTGCCAGCAGCGTAGCAGGCGAGAACACTGAAGCTTTCTTT
V: TRBV9
size: NA
J: TRBJ1-1
D: NA

CDR3: CASTPRWGDDEQFF
DNA: TGTGCCAGCACCCCGCGGTGGGGGGATGATGAGCAGTTCTTC
V: TRBV6-2/TRBV6-3
size: few
J: TRBJ2-1
D: NA

CDR3: CASLSHKGTDTQYF
DNA: TGTGCCAGTTTATCCCACAAAGGTACAGATACGCAGTATTTT
V: TRBV28
size: once
J: TRBJ2-3
D: NA

CDR3: CASSPGGRASTGELFF
DNA: TGTGCCAGCTCACCCGGGGGACGCGCCAGCACCGGGGAGCTGTTTTTT
V: TRBV18
size: NA
J: TRBJ2-2
D: NA

CDR3: CASSYSWGANYGYTF
DNA: TGTGCCAGCAGTTACTCTTGGGGTGCTAACTATGGCTACACCTTC
V: TRBV6-5
size: NA
J: TRBJ1-2
D: NA

CDR3: CASSVGSTGNTEAFF
DNA: TGTGCCAGCAGTGTAGGGTCGACAGGGAACACTGAAGCTTTCTTT
V: TRBV6-4
size: NA
J: TRBJ1-1
D: NA

CDR3: CASSPGAFPRRFF
DNA: TGTGCCAGCAGCCCGGGGGCCTTCCCTCGGCGGTTCTTC
V: TRBV6-6
size: NA
J: TRBJ2-1
D: NA

CDR3: CASTGRGDTQYF
DNA: TGTGCCAGTACAGGGAGGGGAGATACGCAGTATTTT
V: TRBV19
size: NA
J: TRBJ2-3
D: TRBD2

CDR3: CASSEGGRSTDTQYF
DNA: TGTGCCAGCAGCGAAGGGGGGAGGAGCACAGATACGCAGTATTTT
V: TRBV28
size: NA
J: TRBJ2-3
D: NA

CDR3: CASSLAGFNEKLFF
DNA: TGTGCCAGCAGCTTGGCGGGGTTTAATGAAAAACTGTTTTTT
V: TRBV5-6
size: NA
J: TRBJ1-4
D: NA

CDR3: CASSIEVEVRYGYTF
DNA: TGTGCCAGTAGTATTGAAGTGGAAGTTAGATATGGCTACACCTTC
V: TRBV19
size: NA
J: TRBJ1-2
D: NA

CDR3: CASSYLETQYF
DNA: TGTGCCAGCAGTTATTTGGAGACCCAGTACTTC
V: TRBV6-6
size: NA
J: TRBJ2-5
D: NA

CDR3: CASSLSPGQGWEKLFF
DNA: TGTGCCAGCAGTTTATCACCGGGACAGGGGTGGGAGAAACTGTTTTTT
V: TRBV27
size: NA
J: TRBJ1-4
D: TRBD1

CDR3: CASSSQGGTEAFF
DNA: TGTGCCAGCAGCTCACAGGGGGGCACTGAAGCTTTCTTT
V: TRBV7-9
size: NA
J: TRBJ1-1
D: TRBD1

CDR3: CASRPGQTTGELFF
DNA: TGTGCCAGCAGACCGGGACAGACCACCGGGGAGCTGTTTTTT
V: TRBV6-5
size: NA
J: TRBJ2-2
D: TRBD1

CDR3: CASSPRLAGGRDNEQFF
DNA: TGTGCCAGCAGCCCTAGACTAGCGGGGGGGAGAGACAATGAGCAGTTCTTC
V: TRBV9
size: NA
J: TRBJ2-1
D: TRBD2

CDR3: CASSPRAPLDSGGPGELFF
DNA: TGTGCCAGCAGCCCCAGGGCTCCCTTGGATAGCGGGGGGCCCGGGGAGCTGTTTTTT
V: TRBV11-3
size: NA
J: TRBJ2-2
D: TRBD2

CDR3: CAWGRGADQETQYF
DNA: TGTGCCTGGGGACGAGGGGCGGACCAAGAGACCCAGTACTTC
V: TRBV30
size: NA
J: TRBJ2-5
D: NA

CDR3: CASSATRGGMNTEAFF
DNA: TGTGCCAGCAGCGCCACCCGAGGGGGGATGAACACTGAAGCTTTCTTT
V: TRBV9
size: NA
J: TRBJ1-1
D: NA

CDR3: CASAPRRGDNYGYTF
DNA: TGCGCCAGCGCCCCTAGGCGCGGCGATAACTATGGCTACACCTTC
V: TRBV5-1
size: NA
J: TRBJ1-2
D: NA

CDR3: CASRKRSTDTQYF
DNA: TGTGCCAGCAGGAAACGTAGCACAGATACGCAGTATTTT
V: TRBV5-6
size: NA
J: TRBJ2-3
D: NA

CDR3: CASSWRTGDNYGYTF
DNA: TGTGCCAGTAGCTGGCGGACAGGGGATAACTATGGCTACACCTTC
V: TRBV19
size: once
J: TRBJ1-2
D: TRBD1